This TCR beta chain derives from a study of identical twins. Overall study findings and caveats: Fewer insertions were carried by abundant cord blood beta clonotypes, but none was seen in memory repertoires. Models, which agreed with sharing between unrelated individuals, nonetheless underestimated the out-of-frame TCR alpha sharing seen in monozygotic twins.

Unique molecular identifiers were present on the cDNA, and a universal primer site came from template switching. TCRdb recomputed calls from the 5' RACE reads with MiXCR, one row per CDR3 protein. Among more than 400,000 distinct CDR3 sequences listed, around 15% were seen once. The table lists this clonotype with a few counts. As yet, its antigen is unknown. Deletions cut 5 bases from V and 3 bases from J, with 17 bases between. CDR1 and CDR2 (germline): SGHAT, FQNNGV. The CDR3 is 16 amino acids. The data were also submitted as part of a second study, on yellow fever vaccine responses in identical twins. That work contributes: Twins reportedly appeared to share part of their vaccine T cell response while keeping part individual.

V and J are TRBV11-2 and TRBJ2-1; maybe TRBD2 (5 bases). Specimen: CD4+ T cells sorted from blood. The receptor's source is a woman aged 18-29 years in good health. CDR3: CASSPAISRDYNEQFF. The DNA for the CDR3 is TGTGCCAGCAGCCCGGCGATTAGTCGGGACTACAATGAGCAGTTCTTC. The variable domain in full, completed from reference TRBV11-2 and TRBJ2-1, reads EAGVAQSPRYKIIEKRQSVAFWCNPISGHATLYWYQQILGQGPKLLIQFQNNGVVDDSQLPKDRFSAERLKGVDSTLKIQPAKLEDSAVYLCASSPAISRDYNEQFFGPGTRLTVL.